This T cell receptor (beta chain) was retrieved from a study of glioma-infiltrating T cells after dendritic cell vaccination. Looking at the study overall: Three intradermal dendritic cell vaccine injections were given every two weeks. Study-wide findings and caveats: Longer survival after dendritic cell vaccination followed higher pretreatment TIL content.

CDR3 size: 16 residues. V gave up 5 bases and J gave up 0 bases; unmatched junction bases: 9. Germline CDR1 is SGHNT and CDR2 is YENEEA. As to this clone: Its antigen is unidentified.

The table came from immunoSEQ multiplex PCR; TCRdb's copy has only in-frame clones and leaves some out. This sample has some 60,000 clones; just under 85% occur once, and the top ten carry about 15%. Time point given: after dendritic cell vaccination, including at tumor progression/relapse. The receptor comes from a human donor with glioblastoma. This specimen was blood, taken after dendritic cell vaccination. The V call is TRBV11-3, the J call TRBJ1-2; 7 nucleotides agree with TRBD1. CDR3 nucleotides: TGTGCCAGCAGCAAGTACCGGGACAGAACTAACTATGGCTACACCTTC. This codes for CASSKYRDRTNYGYTF.